A selection of T cell receptor beta chains follows, all from one sample in a study of T cell repertoires in cytomegalovirus infection. From the reads, TCRdb called clonotypes with MiXCR, one entry per CDR3 protein. The sample holds 200,000 to 300,000 distinct CDR3 sequences, approximately 14% seen once. The sequenced sample was PBMCs. The source of these receptors is a human donor in good health (CMV status not recorded). Some clones in this sample may be carry-over from other donors' samples. Each CDR3 is given with its conserved first and last residue. The size of a clone is reported for some rows only, either as once, few or many, or as a class for expanded clones.

j_call v_call clone_size cdr3_aa
TRBJ1-2 TRBV2 . CASSSYRDVEPQRRGYTF
TRBJ2-5 TRBV11-3 few CASSHRGDQETQYF
TRBJ2-3 TRBV9 . CASSVVGDTQYF
TRBJ2-3 TRBV5-1 few CASSLTSGRSTDTQYF
TRBJ2-7 TRBV18 many CASSPMVYEQYF
TRBJ1-2 TRBV20-1 . CSARGGTAYGYTF
TRBJ2-2 TRBV5-1 . CASTGTGNTGELFF
TRBJ2-3 TRBV20-1 many CSANPRGNTDTQYF
TRBJ2-2 TRBV20-1 once CSARRGGGIGELFF
TRBJ2-7 TRBV23-1 few CASSRVIGDSSYEQYF
TRBJ2-5 TRBV10-3 many CAISEGTGGETQYF
TRBJ1-6 TRBV2 few CASRLGNSPLHF
TRBJ2-1 TRBV19 . CASSNNSPGLAGINEQFF
TRBJ1-1 TRBV12-3/TRBV12-4 few CASSLTAERAFF
TRBJ2-1 TRBV7-9 . CASSTFNEQFF
TRBJ2-1 TRBV15 few CATSTLSGTSGYNEQFF
TRBJ1-1 TRBV7-9 many CASSLLRGGRGFTEAFF
TRBJ2-7 TRBV12-3/TRBV12-4 . CASSLEWREWEQYF
TRBJ2-5 TRBV20-1 few CSAPGLATQETQYF
TRBJ2-2 TRBV7-3 many CASSGNSGELFF
TRBJ1-1 TRBV29-1 few CSGTSSNTEAFF
TRBJ2-7 TRBV6-2/TRBV6-3 many CASSDRPGTINYEQYF